This TCR beta chain was documented in a study of cytomegalovirus exposure and HLA in healthy donors. Study conclusions and caveats: Reportedly, diagnosis of cytomegalovirus status by the classifier showed high specificity and sensitivity. Another analysis was done later, and it associated around 15,000 TCR beta sequences with HLA alleles at 0.05 false discovery rate. Per a prior analysis, the majority of TCR beta V segments were productive roughly 87% or roughly 30% of the time. Among the CMV-associated chains, three were confirmed in vitro as specific for CMV antigens.

Remarks on this clone: The antigen is unknown.

The CDR3 extends over 12 amino acids. The germline V gene encodes CDR1 SGHAT and CDR2 FQDESV (reference sequence). The V gene lost 5 bases and the J gene lost 3 bases, with 6 bases spanning the gap. Use of 60 Vbeta and 13 Jbeta primers characterized the PCR. Here immunoSEQ multiplex PCR was the method, and the copy in TCRdb shows in-frame clones only, minus some. The sample lists some 150,000 clones; approximately 82% were seen once. V is TRBV11-1 and J is TRBJ2-3; D gene uncertain. Specimen: PBMCs. The receptor comes from a male donor in good health and CMV-seronegative. The CDR3 DNA follows: TGTGCCAGCAGCCTAAAGACAGATACGCAGTATTTT. Encoded protein: CASSLKTDTQYF. Full variable domain (remainder filled in from reference TRBV11-1 and TRBJ2-3): EAEVAQSPRYKITEKSQAVAFWCDPISGHATLYWYRQILGQGPELLVQFQDESVVDDSQLPKDRFSAERLKGVDSTLKIQPAELGDSAMYLCASSLKTDTQYFGPGTRLTVL.